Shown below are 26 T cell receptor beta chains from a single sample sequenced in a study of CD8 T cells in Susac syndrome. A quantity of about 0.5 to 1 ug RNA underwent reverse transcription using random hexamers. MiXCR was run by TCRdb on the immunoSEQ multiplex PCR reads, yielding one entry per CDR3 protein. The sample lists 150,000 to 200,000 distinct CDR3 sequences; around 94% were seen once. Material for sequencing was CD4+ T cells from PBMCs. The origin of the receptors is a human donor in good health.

The CDR3 nucleotides are TGTGCCAGCAGTCCCCTGGCGGGCACAGGGGTCCAGCCCCAGCATTTT. Protein sequence: CASSPLAGTGVQPQHF. The chain combines TRBV28 with TRBJ1-5, with 7 bases matching TRBD1. Germline CDR1 reads MDHEN; CDR2 reads SYDVKM. Trimming removed 5 bases from V and 7 bases from J; junction bases left unmatched: 14. The CDR3 is made up of 16 amino acids. The complete variable domain, with remaining parts taken from reference TRBV28 and TRBJ1-5, reads DVKVTQSSRYLVKRTGEKVFLECVQDMDHENMFWYRQDPGLGLRLIYFSYDVKMKEKGDIPEGYSVSREKKERFSLILESASTNQTSMYLCASSPLAGTGVQPQHFGDGTRLSIL.

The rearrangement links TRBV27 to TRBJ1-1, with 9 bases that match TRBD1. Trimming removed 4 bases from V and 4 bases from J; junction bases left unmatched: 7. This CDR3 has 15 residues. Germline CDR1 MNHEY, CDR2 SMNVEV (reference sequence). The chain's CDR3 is CASSSRDRVGTEAFF. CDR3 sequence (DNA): TGTGCCAGCAGTTCGAGGGACAGGGTGGGCACTGAAGCTTTCTTT.

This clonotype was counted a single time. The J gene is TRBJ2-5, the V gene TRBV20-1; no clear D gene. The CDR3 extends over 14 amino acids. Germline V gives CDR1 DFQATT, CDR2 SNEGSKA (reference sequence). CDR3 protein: CSELAGSPVETQYF. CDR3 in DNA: TGCAGCGAACTCGCTGGCTCCCCCGTAGAGACCCAGTACTTC.

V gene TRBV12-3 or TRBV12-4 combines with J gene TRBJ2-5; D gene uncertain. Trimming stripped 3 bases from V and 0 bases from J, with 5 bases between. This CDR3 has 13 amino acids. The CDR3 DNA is TGTGCCAGCAGTTTGGTTAACCAAGAGACCCAGTACTTC. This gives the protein CASSLVNQETQYF.

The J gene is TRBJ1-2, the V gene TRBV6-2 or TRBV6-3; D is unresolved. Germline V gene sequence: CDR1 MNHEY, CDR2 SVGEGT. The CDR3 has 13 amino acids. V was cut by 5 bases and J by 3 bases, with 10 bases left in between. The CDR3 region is CASSNEVYYGYTF. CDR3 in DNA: TGTGCCAGCAGTAACGAGGTTTACTATGGCTACACCTTC.

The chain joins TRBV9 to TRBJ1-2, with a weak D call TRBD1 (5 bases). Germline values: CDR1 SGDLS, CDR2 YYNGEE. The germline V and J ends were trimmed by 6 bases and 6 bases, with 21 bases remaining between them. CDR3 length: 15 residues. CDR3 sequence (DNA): TGTGCCAGCACCGTTGGGGGACGTCTTGAGAATGGCTACACCTTC. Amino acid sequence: CASTVGGRLENGYTF.

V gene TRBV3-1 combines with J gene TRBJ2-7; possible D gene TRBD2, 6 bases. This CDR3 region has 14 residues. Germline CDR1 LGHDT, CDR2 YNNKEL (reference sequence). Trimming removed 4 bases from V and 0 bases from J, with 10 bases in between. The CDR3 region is CASSLPGGSYEQYF. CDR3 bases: TGTGCCAGCAGCCTCCCCGGGGGCTCCTACGAGCAGTACTTC.

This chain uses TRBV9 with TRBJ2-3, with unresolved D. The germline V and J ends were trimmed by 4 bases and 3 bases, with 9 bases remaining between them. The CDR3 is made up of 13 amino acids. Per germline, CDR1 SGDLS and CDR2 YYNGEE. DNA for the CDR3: TGTGCCAGCAGCCCCCTCGGGACAGATACGCAGTATTTT. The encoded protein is CASSPLGTDTQYF.

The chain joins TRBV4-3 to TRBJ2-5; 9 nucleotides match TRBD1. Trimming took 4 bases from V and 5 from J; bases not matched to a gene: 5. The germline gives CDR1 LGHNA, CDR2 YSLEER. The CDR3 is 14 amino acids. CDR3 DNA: TGCGCCAGCAGCCGGGACAGGGAAGCGGAGACCCAGTACTTC. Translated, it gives CASSRDREAETQYF.

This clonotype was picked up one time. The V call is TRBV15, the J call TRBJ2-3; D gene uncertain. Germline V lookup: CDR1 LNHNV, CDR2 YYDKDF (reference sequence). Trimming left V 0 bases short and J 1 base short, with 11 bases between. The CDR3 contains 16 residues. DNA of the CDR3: TGTGCCACCAGCAGAGATCCAGCTATGGGCACAGATACGCAGTATTTT. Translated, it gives CATSRDPAMGTDTQYF.

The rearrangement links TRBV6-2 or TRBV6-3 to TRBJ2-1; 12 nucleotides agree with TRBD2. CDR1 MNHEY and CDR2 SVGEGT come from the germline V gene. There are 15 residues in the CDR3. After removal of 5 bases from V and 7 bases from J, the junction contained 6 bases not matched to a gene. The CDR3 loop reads CASSALAGGQNEQFF. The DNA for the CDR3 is TGTGCCAGCAGTGCACTAGCGGGGGGCCAGAATGAGCAGTTCTTC.

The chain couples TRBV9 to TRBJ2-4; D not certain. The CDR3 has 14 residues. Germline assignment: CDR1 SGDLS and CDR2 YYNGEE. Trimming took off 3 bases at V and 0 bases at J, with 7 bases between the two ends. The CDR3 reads CASSERPAKNIQYF. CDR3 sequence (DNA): TGTGCCAGCAGCGAAAGACCAGCCAAAAACATTCAGTACTTC.

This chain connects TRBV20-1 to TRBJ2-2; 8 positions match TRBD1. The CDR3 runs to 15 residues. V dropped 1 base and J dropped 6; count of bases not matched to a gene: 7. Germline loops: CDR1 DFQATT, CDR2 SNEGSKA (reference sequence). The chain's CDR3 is CSARGSWTGPGELFF. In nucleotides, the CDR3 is TGCAGTGCTAGAGGTTCTTGGACAGGGCCCGGGGAGCTGTTTTTT.

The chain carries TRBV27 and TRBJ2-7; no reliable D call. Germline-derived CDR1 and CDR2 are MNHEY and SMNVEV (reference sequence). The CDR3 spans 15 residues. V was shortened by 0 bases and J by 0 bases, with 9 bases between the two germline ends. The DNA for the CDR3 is TGTGCCAGCAGTTTATCCGCCGGCCCCTCCTACGAGCAGTACTTC. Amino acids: CASSLSAGPSYEQYF.

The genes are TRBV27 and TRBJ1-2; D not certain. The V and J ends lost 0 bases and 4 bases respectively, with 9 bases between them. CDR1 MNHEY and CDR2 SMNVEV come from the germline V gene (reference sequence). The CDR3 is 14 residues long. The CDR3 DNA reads TGTGCCAGCAGTTTATCGGCAGTACGCTATGGCTACACCTTC. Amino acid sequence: CASSLSAVRYGYTF.

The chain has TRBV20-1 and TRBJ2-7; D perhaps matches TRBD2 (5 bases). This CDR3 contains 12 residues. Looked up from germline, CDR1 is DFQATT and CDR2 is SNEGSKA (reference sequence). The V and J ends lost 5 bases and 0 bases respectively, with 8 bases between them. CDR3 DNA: TGCAGTGCTTCGACTACCTCCTACGAGCAGTACTTC. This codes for CSASTTSYEQYF.

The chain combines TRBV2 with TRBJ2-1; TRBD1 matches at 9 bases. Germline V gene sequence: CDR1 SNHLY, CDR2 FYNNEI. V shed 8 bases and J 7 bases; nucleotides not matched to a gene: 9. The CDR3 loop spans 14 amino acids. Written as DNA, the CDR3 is TGTGCCAGCGCCGGGACAGGGATCGGGAATGAGCAGTTCTTC. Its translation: CASAGTGIGNEQFF.

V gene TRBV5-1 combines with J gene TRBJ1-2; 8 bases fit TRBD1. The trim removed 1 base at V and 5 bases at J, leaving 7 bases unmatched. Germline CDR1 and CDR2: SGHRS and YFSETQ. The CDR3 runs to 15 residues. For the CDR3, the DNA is TGCGCCAGCAGCTTGAATCAGGGGGCGCAGTATGGCTACACCTTC. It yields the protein CASSLNQGAQYGYTF.

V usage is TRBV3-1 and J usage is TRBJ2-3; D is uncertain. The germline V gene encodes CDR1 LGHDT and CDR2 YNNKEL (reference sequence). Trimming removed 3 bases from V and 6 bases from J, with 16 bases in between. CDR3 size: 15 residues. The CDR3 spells CASSQLPSRGDTQYF. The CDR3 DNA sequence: TGTGCCAGCAGCCAGCTCCCCTCCCGAGGTGATACGCAGTATTTT.

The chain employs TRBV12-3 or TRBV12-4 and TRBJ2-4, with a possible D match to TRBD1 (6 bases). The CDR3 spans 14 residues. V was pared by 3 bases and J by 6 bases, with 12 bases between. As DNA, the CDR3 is TGTGCCAGCAGTTTCGAGGGCAGGGGAAACATTCAGTACTTC. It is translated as CASSFEGRGNIQYF.

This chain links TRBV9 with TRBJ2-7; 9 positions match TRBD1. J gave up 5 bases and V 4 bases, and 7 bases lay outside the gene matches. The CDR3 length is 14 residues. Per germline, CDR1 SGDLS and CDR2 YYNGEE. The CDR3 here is CASSPHRGLDEQYF. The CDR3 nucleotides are TGTGCCAGCAGCCCCCACAGGGGGCTCGACGAGCAGTACTTC.

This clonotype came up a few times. The CDR3 nucleotides read TGTGCCAGCAGTTTACTAGCGGGGGCCTACAATGAGCAGTTCTTC. Translation gives CASSLLAGAYNEQFF. The rearrangement uses TRBV12-3 or TRBV12-4 and TRBJ2-1; 10 nucleotides agree with TRBD2. The V gene end was trimmed by 2 bases and the J gene end by 2 bases; junction bases not matched to a gene: 0. The CDR3 is made up of 15 amino acids.

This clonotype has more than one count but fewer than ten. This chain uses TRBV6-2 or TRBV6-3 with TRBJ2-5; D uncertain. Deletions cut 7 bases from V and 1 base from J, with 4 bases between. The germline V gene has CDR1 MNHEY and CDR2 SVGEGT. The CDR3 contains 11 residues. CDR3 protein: CASKLQETQYF. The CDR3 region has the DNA TGTGCCAGCAAGCTCCAAGAGACCCAGTACTTC.

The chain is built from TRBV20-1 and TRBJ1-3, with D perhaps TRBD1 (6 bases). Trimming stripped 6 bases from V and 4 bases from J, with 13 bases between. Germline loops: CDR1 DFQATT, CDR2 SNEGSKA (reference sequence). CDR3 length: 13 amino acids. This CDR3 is CSAHDRKGNTIYF. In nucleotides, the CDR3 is TGCAGTGCACACGACAGGAAAGGAAACACCATATATTTT.

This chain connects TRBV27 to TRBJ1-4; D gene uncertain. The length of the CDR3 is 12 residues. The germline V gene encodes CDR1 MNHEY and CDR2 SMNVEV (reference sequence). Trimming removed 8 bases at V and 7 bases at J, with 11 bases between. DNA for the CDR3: TGTGCCAGCGCCCAGCGGGCTGAAAAACTGTTTTTT. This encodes CASAQRAEKLFF.

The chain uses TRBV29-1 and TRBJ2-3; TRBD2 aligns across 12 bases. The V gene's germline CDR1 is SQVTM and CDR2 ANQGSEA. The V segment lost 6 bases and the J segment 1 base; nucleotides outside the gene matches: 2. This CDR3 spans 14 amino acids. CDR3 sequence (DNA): TGCAGCGTGGCTAGCGGGGGGGGCACAGATACGCAGTATTTT. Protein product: CSVASGGGTDTQYF.